The source of this T cell receptor beta chain is a study of blood T cell repertoires in COVID-19. Whole-study context: T cells, B-cell-depleted T cells, or PBMCs provided the cDNA or gDNA that served as material.

Germline-derived CDR1 and CDR2 are SGHTA and FQGTGA. The CDR3 has 15 amino acids. Trimming left V 5 bases short and J 1 base short, with 14 bases between. Here immunoSEQ multiplex PCR was the method, and the copy in TCRdb shows in-frame clones only, minus some. The data contain around 270,000 clones, less than 90% of them singletons. The gene calls are TRBV7-3 and TRBJ2-5; a weak D match, TRBD2 (6 bases). This TCR was sampled from a woman in her thirties or forties who had recovered from COVID-19. The sample was peripheral blood. CDR3 loop: CASSRLGGIQETQYF. Written as DNA, the CDR3 is TGTGCCAGCAGCCGTTTGGGGGGAATCCAAGAGACCCAGTACTTC.